What follows are 8 T cell receptor beta chains derived from one specimen sequenced in a study of T cells after posttransplantation cyclophosphamide. A marrow graft followed busulfan-fludarabine conditioning, with cyclophosphamide on days +3 and +4. Generated by immunoSEQ multiplex PCR, the TCRdb table keeps only in-frame clones and is missing some. The table has just under 20,000 clones, about 85% seen once. Sequenced material: PBMCs, taken after allogeneic stem cell transplant with posttransplant cyclophosphamide. The receptors were gathered from a female patient in her thirties or forties who received an allogeneic stem cell transplant from a related donor, was CMV-positive, and had no GVHD. Some of these T cells may belong to the graft donor.

The chain links TRBV28 to TRBJ2-7; D might be TRBD1 (6 bases). Looked up from germline, CDR1 is MDHEN and CDR2 is SYDVKM. The CDR3 runs 18 residues. V lost 3 bases and J lost 2, with 23 bases in between. The CDR3 DNA reads as TGTGCCAGCAGTTTTGACCTTAAACGGACAGTCCCCACCTACGAGCAGTACTTC. This sequence encodes CASSFDLKRTVPTYEQYF.

The rearrangement uses TRBV2 and TRBJ1-1, with TRBD1 matching 7 bases. V shed 6 bases and J 1 base; nucleotides not matched to a gene: 5. In germline, CDR1 is SNHLY, CDR2 FYNNEI. The CDR3 is made up of 14 amino acids. CDR3 sequence (DNA): TGTGCCAGCAGGACTCAGGGGGAGAACACTGAAGCTTTCTTT. Translated, it gives CASRTQGENTEAFF. The variable domain in full, with the rest retrieved from reference TRBV2 and TRBJ1-1, is EPEVTQTPSHQVTQMGQEVILRCVPISNHLYFYWYRQILGQKVEFLVSFYNNEISEKSEIFDDQFSVERPDGSNFTLKIRSTKLEDSAMYFCASRTQGENTEAFFGQGTRLTVV.

This chain joins TRBV7-9 and TRBJ2-1; D is ambiguous. CDR1 is SEHNR, CDR2 FQNEAQ, per germline (reference sequence). The CDR3 runs to 14 residues. Trimming shortened V by 2 bases and J by 7 bases, and 12 bases separated the two germline ends. CDR3 DNA sequence: TGTGCCAGCAGCTTATCGGTCCGACTGAATGAGCAGTTCTTC. Translation: CASSLSVRLNEQFF.

The chain links TRBV27 to TRBJ1-2, with D possibly TRBD1 on 6 matching bases. Germline CDR1 reads MNHEY; CDR2 reads SMNVEV (reference sequence). The CDR3 sequence is 14 residues long. V gave up 6 bases and J gave up 3 bases, with 14 bases separating them. The CDR3 bases are TGTGCCAGCAGGGGAAACGGACAGTACTATGGCTACACCTTC. Protein: CASRGNGQYYGYTF.

The chain combines TRBV4-1 with TRBJ1-1; 9 nucleotides line up with TRBD1. The CDR3 contains 15 residues. Germline loops: CDR1 MGHRA, CDR2 YSYEKL. The J segment lost 9 bases and the V segment lost 4 bases, leaving 12 bases of the junction unmatched. In DNA form, the CDR3 reads TGCGCCAGCAGCCCGGGGGAACAGGGGGCATTGAAAGCTTTCTTT. Translation: CASSPGEQGALKAFF.

The chain is built from TRBV5-8 and TRBJ2-7; 8 nucleotides match TRBD1. V gave up 4 bases and J gave up 3 bases; unmatched junction bases: 12. The germline V gene has CDR1 SGHTS and CDR2 YDEGEE. The CDR3 runs 16 residues. In nucleotides, the CDR3 is TGTGCCAGCAGCAACCGGCCCCAGGGGGCAAGCTACGAGCAGTACTTC. It yields the protein CASSNRPQGASYEQYF.

This clone was recorded a few times. V and J are TRBV10-3 and TRBJ1-4; 7 bases line up with TRBD1. Germline V gene sequence: CDR1 ENHRY, CDR2 SYGVKD. J gave up 0 bases and V 3 bases, and 4 bases lay outside the gene matches. The CDR3 length is 16 residues. CDR3 sequence: CAISEWQGATNEKLFF. DNA for the CDR3: TGTGCCATCAGTGAATGGCAGGGGGCAACTAATGAAAAACTGTTTTTT.

The V and J genes are TRBV14 and TRBJ2-7, with D unclear. The CDR3 consists of 14 residues. Germline-derived CDR1 and CDR2 are SGHDN and FVKESK. V lost 4 bases to trimming and J lost 0 bases, with 10 bases between them. The CDR3 DNA is TGTGCCAGCAGCCGTGGCGGTAACTCCTACGAGCAGTACTTC. It encodes CASSRGGNSYEQYF.